Listed here are 6 T cell receptor beta chains from one sample, sequenced in a study of cytomegalovirus exposure and HLA in healthy donors. The PCR ran on 60 Vbeta and 13 Jbeta primers. Some clones are missing from TCRdb's copy, which holds only in-frame ones; the method was immunoSEQ multiplex PCR. The sample yields under 150,000 clones, over 8% seen once. The sequenced material came from PBMCs. Every receptor here comes from a man aged 30-40 years in good health and CMV-seronegative.

This clone was counted only a few times. The gene calls are TRBV5-5 and TRBJ1-5, with a weak D call TRBD1 (5 bases). CDR1 and CDR2 from the germline V gene are SGHKS and YYEKEE (reference sequence). CDR3 length equals 17 residues. V was clipped by 1 base and J by 4 bases, with 18 bases between them. The CDR3 loop reads CASSLLGHPRENQPQHF. The CDR3, as DNA: TGTGCCAGCAGCTTGTTAGGACACCCTAGGGAAAATCAGCCCCAGCATTTT.

This clone was counted a few times. The chain uses TRBV15 and TRBJ1-1; a possible D gene is TRBD1 (6 bases). Trimming took off 5 bases at V and 6 bases at J, with 16 bases between the two ends. This CDR3 region has 14 residues. The germline V gene has CDR1 LNHNV and CDR2 YYDKDF (reference sequence). CDR3 DNA: TGTGCCACCAGCGGATACGACAGGTCCTCTGAAGCTTTCTTT. It encodes CATSGYDRSSEAFF.

The CDR3 DNA reads as TGTGCCAGCAGTTACGGACAGGGGGCCGGGGAGCAGTACTTC. This translates into CASSYGQGAGEQYF. J is TRBJ2-7 and V is TRBV6-6; 11 bases map to TRBD1. The ends lost 2 bases at V and 7 bases at J; junction bases unmatched: 4. CDR3 length equals 14 residues. Germline lookup yields CDR1 MNHNY and CDR2 SVGAGI (reference sequence).

This clone was counted between two and nine times. The J gene is TRBJ1-5, the V gene TRBV7-2; no clear D. This CDR3 is 14 amino acids long. Germline assignment: CDR1 SGHTA and CDR2 FQGNSA. Trimming took 1 base from V and 6 from J, leaving 10 bases between them. CDR3 nucleotides: TGTGCCAGCAGCTTAGGCGGGATGGGTCAGCCCCAGCATTTT. Translation gives CASSLGGMGQPQHF.

This chain connects TRBV2 to TRBJ1-6, with unresolved D. The germline gives CDR1 SNHLY, CDR2 FYNNEI. This CDR3 spans 15 amino acids. Trimming removed 2 bases from V and 8 bases from J, with 13 bases in between. CDR3: CASSESPSSDSPLHF. The CDR3 bases are TGTGCCAGCAGTGAAAGTCCTTCGAGTGATTCACCCCTCCACTTT.

This clone was seen more than once but under ten times. V is TRBV6-5 and J is TRBJ1-1, with D unclear. There are 14 residues in the CDR3. Germline V gene data show CDR1 as MNHEY and CDR2 as SVGAGI. V was pared by 4 bases and J by 0 bases, with 9 bases between. CDR3 residues: CASSSVSMNTEAFF. In DNA, the CDR3 is TGTGCCAGCAGTTCGGTTAGCATGAACACTGAAGCTTTCTTT.